This T cell receptor (beta chain) was identified in a study of T cell responses to AZD1222 COVID-19 vaccine. General study results and limits: Baseline testing showed seropositivity in only six or seven AZD1222 recipients. Spike-wide coverage was observed for vaccine-associated CD4 TCRs, with dominant responses at 160-218 and 743-854.

Points on this clone: What it recognizes is unknown.

Repertoires were generated with immunoSEQ multiplex PCR, while TCRdb's copy carries only in-frame clones and drops some. The sample lists about 110,000 clones, roughly 89% occurring once. Germline-derived CDR1 and CDR2 are SGHRS and YFSETQ. The CDR3 sequence is 14 residues long. The V end was cut by 1 base, the J end by 5 bases, with 12 bases between. The source material was peripheral blood, sampled 28 days after the second AZD1222 dose. The clonotype was recovered from an adult who received the AZD1222 COVID-19 vaccine. J is TRBJ2-5 and V is TRBV5-1; D remains ambiguous. CDR3 sequence (DNA): TGCGCCAGCAGCTTGACATGGGTTGTTGAGACCCAGTACTTC. Amino acids: CASSLTWVVETQYF.